The rows below give T cell receptor beta chains drawn from one sample of a study of human T cells and chemical hapten exposure. TCRdb recomputed calls from the RACE reads with MiXCR, one row per CDR3 protein. The sample lists about 120,000 distinct CDR3 sequences; approximately 12% were seen once. Sequencing used whole blood, obtained in connection with sensitization to the hapten diphenylcyclopropenone (DPC). The receptors derive from a woman aged 18 to 35 with alopecia areata. Some clones in this sample may be carry-over from other donors' samples. The CDR3 runs from the conserved cysteine through the conserved F or W. Each record gives: V gene, J gene, D gene, CDR3 protein. D genes are given only for firm matches.

V gene: TRBV27; J gene: TRBJ2-3; D gene: TRBD2; CDR3 protein: CASSLRRRGGPDTQYF
V gene: TRBV5-5; J gene: TRBJ2-6; D gene: -; CDR3 protein: CASSRITGSGANVLTF
V gene: TRBV3-1; J gene: TRBJ1-2; D gene: -; CDR3 protein: CASSRQANGYTF
V gene: TRBV3-1; J gene: TRBJ2-2; D gene: -; CDR3 protein: CASSRYSAGELFF
V gene: TRBV20-1; J gene: TRBJ2-3; D gene: TRBD2; CDR3 protein: CSAPGTSGGNTDTQYF
V gene: TRBV30; J gene: TRBJ1-1; D gene: -; CDR3 protein: CAWKARGPQEAFF
V gene: TRBV6-2/TRBV6-3; J gene: TRBJ2-5; D gene: TRBD2; CDR3 protein: CASSWGTSGETQYF
V gene: TRBV5-5; J gene: TRBJ1-4; D gene: TRBD1; CDR3 protein: CASSLIPGQGNEKLFF
V gene: TRBV25-1; J gene: TRBJ1-5; D gene: -; CDR3 protein: CASSEGRASNQPQHF
V gene: TRBV29-1; J gene: TRBJ2-7; D gene: TRBD2; CDR3 protein: CSVRGLAGFEQYF
V gene: TRBV24-1; J gene: TRBJ2-2; D gene: -; CDR3 protein: CATSDIRGANTGELFF
V gene: TRBV12-3/TRBV12-4; J gene: TRBJ2-3; D gene: TRBD2; CDR3 protein: CASSGGTASSGGPTDTQYF
V gene: TRBV2; J gene: TRBJ2-4; D gene: TRBD1; CDR3 protein: CASSHDRGLAKNIQYF
V gene: TRBV7-9; J gene: TRBJ2-7; D gene: TRBD1; CDR3 protein: CASSLGDREPYF
V gene: TRBV20-1; J gene: TRBJ2-6; D gene: -; CDR3 protein: CSARPWGANVLTF
V gene: TRBV7-9; J gene: TRBJ2-5; D gene: -; CDR3 protein: CASSLGTVEAQYF
V gene: TRBV3-1; J gene: TRBJ1-3; D gene: -; CDR3 protein: CASSQDGGTYGNTIYF
V gene: TRBV20-1; J gene: TRBJ1-6; D gene: -; CDR3 protein: CSKSRGDLISPLHF
V gene: TRBV27; J gene: TRBJ2-7; D gene: TRBD2; CDR3 protein: CASSRLAGGPTHSYEQYF
V gene: TRBV6-6; J gene: TRBJ2-1; D gene: -; CDR3 protein: CASSYSGDYNEQFF
V gene: TRBV27; J gene: TRBJ1-1; D gene: -; CDR3 protein: CASSASRRFTEAFF
V gene: TRBV6-2/TRBV6-3; J gene: TRBJ2-7; D gene: -; CDR3 protein: CASTPWPHGEQYF
V gene: TRBV20-1; J gene: TRBJ2-2; D gene: -; CDR3 protein: CSAEDRKNTGELFF
V gene: TRBV6-2/TRBV6-3; J gene: TRBJ1-2; D gene: TRBD1; CDR3 protein: CASSPQGAHGYTF
V gene: TRBV6-5; J gene: TRBJ2-7; D gene: -; CDR3 protein: CASTLATHEQYF
V gene: TRBV4-3; J gene: TRBJ1-1; D gene: -; CDR3 protein: CASSLTRGGRNTEAFF
V gene: TRBV6-6; J gene: TRBJ1-4; D gene: -; CDR3 protein: CASSYRSAEKLFF
V gene: TRBV6-2/TRBV6-3; J gene: TRBJ2-2; D gene: -; CDR3 protein: CASSSITGELFF
V gene: TRBV18; J gene: TRBJ1-2; D gene: -; CDR3 protein: CASSPAQGRGDYGYTF
V gene: TRBV7-8; J gene: TRBJ1-1; D gene: -; CDR3 protein: CASSLALGLSEAFF
V gene: TRBV6-2/TRBV6-3; J gene: TRBJ2-3; D gene: -; CDR3 protein: CAIRASGKDTQYF
V gene: TRBV7-2; J gene: TRBJ1-2; D gene: -; CDR3 protein: CASSSPRRRYGYTF
V gene: TRBV29-1; J gene: TRBJ2-7; D gene: TRBD1; CDR3 protein: CSVPGQGLYEQYF
V gene: TRBV12-3/TRBV12-4; J gene: TRBJ1-6; D gene: -; CDR3 protein: CASSFLSGYNPPLHF
V gene: TRBV5-1; J gene: TRBJ1-2; D gene: -; CDR3 protein: CASSSSVGVGYTF
V gene: TRBV3-1; J gene: TRBJ1-3; D gene: -; CDR3 protein: CASIDLGNTIYF
V gene: TRBV2; J gene: TRBJ2-2; D gene: -; CDR3 protein: CTSSPRGRELFF
V gene: TRBV6-5; J gene: TRBJ2-2; D gene: TRBD1; CDR3 protein: CASNLDRGDTGELFF
V gene: TRBV29-1; J gene: TRBJ2-7; D gene: -; CDR3 protein: CSVEGGNYEQYF
V gene: TRBV14; J gene: TRBJ1-1; D gene: TRBD1; CDR3 protein: CASSTRTGAGTEAFF
V gene: TRBV2; J gene: TRBJ1-4; D gene: -; CDR3 protein: CASSEPIPEKLFF
V gene: TRBV7-2; J gene: TRBJ2-5; D gene: -; CDR3 protein: CASSLETIEETQYF
V gene: TRBV5-1; J gene: TRBJ1-5; D gene: TRBD1; CDR3 protein: CASSLGQGGNQPQHF
V gene: TRBV5-1; J gene: TRBJ2-6; D gene: TRBD1; CDR3 protein: CASWDSPSGANVLTF
V gene: TRBV20-1; J gene: TRBJ1-4; D gene: TRBD1; CDR3 protein: CSAYTPGQGNEKLFF
V gene: TRBV12-3/TRBV12-4; J gene: TRBJ1-1; D gene: -; CDR3 protein: CASSLGPNTEAFF
V gene: TRBV11-2; J gene: TRBJ2-3; D gene: TRBD2; CDR3 protein: CASSSEGLATQYF
V gene: TRBV9; J gene: TRBJ2-2; D gene: -; CDR3 protein: CASSVSDRLLHTGELFF
V gene: TRBV6-2/TRBV6-3; J gene: TRBJ2-1; D gene: -; CDR3 protein: CASSNQDLDNEQFF
V gene: TRBV5-6; J gene: TRBJ2-4; D gene: -; CDR3 protein: CASSLALGRGENIQYF
V gene: TRBV4-1; J gene: TRBJ2-3; D gene: -; CDR3 protein: CASSLLAGDTQYF
V gene: TRBV20-1; J gene: TRBJ2-1; D gene: TRBD1; CDR3 protein: CSASGDRGQIDEQFF
V gene: TRBV27; J gene: TRBJ2-3; D gene: -; CDR3 protein: CASSPVRGATDTQYF
V gene: TRBV19; J gene: TRBJ1-5; D gene: TRBD1; CDR3 protein: CASGATGDNQPQHF